The rows below give T cell receptor beta chains drawn from one sample of a study of blood T cells in healthy people across ages. TCRdb re-derived calls from the 5' RACE reads in MiXCR, one entry per CDR3 protein. The repertoire holds about 1 million distinct CDR3 sequences, with about 23% as singletons. The sample was also reused in another study, on T cells of mothers and their children.

Sequencing was performed on blood. The receptors here all came from a girl aged 2 to 9 in good health. The CDR3 runs from the conserved cysteine through the conserved F or W. The order of the fields is clone size, V gene, J gene, D gene, CDR3 DNA, CDR3 protein. The D gene is left open where the match is weak. For some rows the clone size is stated as once, few or many, or as a class when expanded; others skip it.

NA	TRBV4-2	TRBJ2-7	NA	TGTGCCAGCAGCCACAAACTAGATTGGGAGCAGTACTTC	CASSHKLDWEQYF
few	TRBV29-1	TRBJ2-5	TRBD1	TGCAGCGGTACAGGGGTAAAGGGGGAGACCCAGTACTTC	CSGTGVKGETQYF
NA	TRBV29-1	TRBJ2-5	TRBD1	TGCAGCGTTGAAATGGCTGGGACAGAAGAAGAGACCCAGTACTTC	CSVEMAGTEEETQYF
NA	TRBV27	TRBJ1-5	NA	TGTGCCAGCAGTTTGGGGGGGGCGCGGCAGCCCCAGCATTTT	CASSLGGARQPQHF
NA	TRBV4-3	TRBJ2-1	NA	TGCGCCAGCAGCCAAGATGGCGACTACAATGAGCAGTTCTTC	CASSQDGDYNEQFF
NA	TRBV29-1	TRBJ2-7	NA	TGCTGCGTTGAAGTGTCGGGGGATGGCGAGCAGTACTTC	CCVEVSGDGEQYF
few	TRBV12-3/TRBV12-4	TRBJ1-4	NA	TGTGCCAGCAGTTTCGGGCGGGACGCCCAAGGGAGAAATGAAAAACTGTTTTTT	CASSFGRDAQGRNEKLFF
NA	TRBV27	TRBJ2-2	NA	TGTGCCAGCAGTTTAGTTGGCGGGGTTACCGGGGAGCTGTTTTTT	CASSLVGGVTGELFF
NA	TRBV7-8	TRBJ2-5	NA	TGTGCCAGCAGCAAGGGACTGGCGGTGTACCAAGAGACCCAGTACTTC	CASSKGLAVYQETQYF
few	TRBV10-1	TRBJ2-1	NA	TGCGCCAGCAGTGAGTCTGGCGGGGTCCAAAGCTCCTACAATGAGCAGTTCTTC	CASSESGGVQSSYNEQFF
NA	TRBV11-2	TRBJ2-1	TRBD2	TGTGCCAGCAGCTCCCTACTAGCGGGCGGCAGCTCCTACAATGAGCAGTTCTTC	CASSSLLAGGSSYNEQFF
few	TRBV10-3	TRBJ2-1	NA	TGTGCCATCAGTCCGGCATGGGATGAGCAGTTCTTC	CAISPAWDEQFF
few	TRBV7-2	TRBJ2-5	NA	TGTGCCAGCAGCTTACCCTTCTGGGAGACCCAGTACTTC	CASSLPFWETQYF
few	TRBV5-1	TRBJ2-3	TRBD1	TGCGCCAGCAGATATCCGGGACAGGGAACAGATACGCAGTATTTT	CASRYPGQGTDTQYF
NA	TRBV4-2	TRBJ1-4	TRBD1	TGTGCCAGCAGCCGGCGACAGGGGGATGAAAAACTGTTTTTT	CASSRRQGDEKLFF
NA	TRBV7-2	TRBJ1-5	NA	TGTGCCAGCAGCTTAGAGAGGGGGGCGAGTCATCAGCCCCAGCATTTT	CASSLERGASHQPQHF
NA	TRBV12-3/TRBV12-4	TRBJ1-1	NA	TGTGCCAGCAGTTCTATGGGCGGGGGCTGGAACACTGAAGCTTTCTTT	CASSSMGGGWNTEAFF
few	TRBV7-2	TRBJ2-5	TRBD1	TGTGCCAGCAGTCTGACAGGGGCTTACCGAGAGACCCAGTACTTC	CASSLTGAYRETQYF
NA	TRBV10-3	TRBJ2-5	NA	TGTGCCATCAGCGGGACTCTGGAACCCCAGTACTTC	CAISGTLEPQYF
NA	TRBV6-5	TRBJ1-4	TRBD1	TGTGCCAGCAGTCGACAGGGGGTGGAAAAACTGTTTTTT	CASSRQGVEKLFF
NA	TRBV20-1	TRBJ2-5	NA	TGCAGTGCTAGAAAATGGTCAGGGGCGGAGACCCAGTACTTC	CSARKWSGAETQYF
NA	TRBV2	TRBJ2-5	NA	TGTGCCAGCAGTAACCGGGACCCAACCTACATGGAGACCCAGTACTTC	CASSNRDPTYMETQYF
few	TRBV11-2	TRBJ2-1	NA	TGTGCCAGCAGCCTCCATGTGGGGGAATGGGCTTACAATGAGCAGTTCTTC	CASSLHVGEWAYNEQFF
NA	TRBV6-5	TRBJ1-5	NA	TGTGCCAGCAGTAAAGCCGGACAGAGCAATCAGCCCCAGCATTTT	CASSKAGQSNQPQHF
NA	TRBV10-3	TRBJ2-5	NA	TGTGCCATCAGTTCGGGGGAGCAAGAGACCCAGTACTTC	CAISSGEQETQYF
NA	TRBV7-2	TRBJ1-1	NA	TGTGCCAGCAGCTCCGCGGGGACGATGAACACTGAAGCTTTCTTT	CASSSAGTMNTEAFF
NA	TRBV5-6	TRBJ2-3	TRBD2	TGTGCCAGCAGCTTGGAATCTAGCGGGATCACAGATACGCAGTATTTT	CASSLESSGITDTQYF
NA	TRBV11-2	TRBJ2-7	TRBD1	TGTGCCAGCAGCTCCGACAGGGACCTTCCCTACGAGCAGTACTTC	CASSSDRDLPYEQYF
few	TRBV7-9	TRBJ2-7	NA	TGTGCCAGCAGCCCGTTTGGCGGGCACGAGCAGTACTTC	CASSPFGGHEQYF
NA	TRBV5-1	TRBJ2-4	NA	TGCGCCAGCAGCCTCTACTCCACCGGGACACCCAAAAACATTCAGTACTTC	CASSLYSTGTPKNIQYF
NA	TRBV19	TRBJ2-5	NA	TGTGCCAGCCAATCTCAAGAGACCCAGTACTTC	CASQSQETQYF
NA	TRBV6-2/TRBV6-3	TRBJ2-1	NA	TGTGCCAGCAGTTACTCGAAAGGAGGGGAGCAGTTCTTC	CASSYSKGGEQFF
NA	TRBV25-1	TRBJ2-1	TRBD2	TGTGCCAGCACAAGGACTAGCGGGAGCTACAATGAGCAGTTCTTC	CASTRTSGSYNEQFF
NA	TRBV28	TRBJ1-5	NA	TGTGCCAGCAGTTTAGGAGCGGGAGTGAATCAGCCCCAGCATTTT	CASSLGAGVNQPQHF
NA	TRBV28	TRBJ2-7	NA	TGTGCCAGCAGTGCGACAGACCTCTACGAGCAGTACTTC	CASSATDLYEQYF
once	TRBV5-6	TRBJ2-3	NA	TGTGCCAGCAGCTTGGATGTCGGCGGGTATTACACAGATACGCAGTATTTT	CASSLDVGGYYTDTQYF
NA	TRBV7-9	TRBJ2-7	TRBD1	TGTGCCAGCAGCTCCCCAAGGGTCCGACAGGGGGGGACTTACGAGCAGTACTTC	CASSSPRVRQGGTYEQYF
NA	TRBV7-8	TRBJ2-7	TRBD2	TGTGCCAGCAGCTTAGCAGGGCAGCGGGGTCTCTACGAGCAGTACTTC	CASSLAGQRGLYEQYF
few	TRBV9	TRBJ1-4	NA	TGTGCCAGCAGCGAAAGAAGGGGGGAGCAGGCTAATGAAAAACTGTTTTTT	CASSERRGEQANEKLFF
NA	TRBV29-1	TRBJ2-1	NA	TGCAGCGTTGATGAAGGAAATTTCAATGAGCAGTTCTTC	CSVDEGNFNEQFF
NA	TRBV5-1	TRBJ2-5	NA	TGCGCCAGCAGCTTGGGGGTCAGAGATTCTGGGACCCAGTACTTC	CASSLGVRDSGTQYF
NA	TRBV7-9	TRBJ1-6	TRBD1	TGTGCCAGCAGTATAGGGGGCTCACCCCTCCACTTT	CASSIGGSPLHF
NA	TRBV6-6	TRBJ1-3	NA	TGTGCCAGCAGCCGAGACAGTCTGAGCTCTGGAAACACCATATATTTT	CASSRDSLSSGNTIYF
NA	TRBV9	TRBJ2-6	NA	TGTGCCAGCAGCGTCTCGCAGGCAATGGAAGGGGCCAACGTCCTGACTTTC	CASSVSQAMEGANVLTF
NA	TRBV11-2	TRBJ2-1	NA	TGTGCCAGCAGCGCACAAAGGAATGAGCAGTTCTTC	CASSAQRNEQFF
few	TRBV29-1	TRBJ2-7	TRBD2	TGCAGCGTTGGGGGGGGAGGAGAGTACGAGGAGCAGTACTTC	CSVGGGGEYEEQYF
NA	TRBV6-5	TRBJ2-5	TRBD2	TGTGCCAGCAGTTACTCGTCTAGCGGGGGGGCCGAGCAAGAGACCCAGTACTTC	CASSYSSSGGAEQETQYF
few	TRBV7-9	TRBJ2-5	NA	TGTGCCAGCAGCCCCCGGCGACCAGGGGAGACCCAGTACTTC	CASSPRRPGETQYF
few	TRBV2	TRBJ2-7	NA	TGTGCCAGCAGTGAAGCGGGGCAGGCCCCCTACGAGCAGTACTTC	CASSEAGQAPYEQYF